The TCR beta chain under discussion was sequenced for a study of shared clonotypes between healthy human individuals. Overall study results and limits: Genetic and exposure-history diversity was limited by the few donors. Generation of non-shared clonotypes was less probable than generation of clonotypes shared by all four donors.

Donors, without exception, were Caucasian adults residing in Nashville, Tennessee. Germline V gene data show CDR1 as SGDLS and CDR2 as YYNGEE. This CDR3 has 13 amino acids. V lost 0 bases to trimming and J lost 5 bases, with 8 bases between them. Every subset had its genomic DNA shared out evenly among several immunoSEQ plates. The table came from immunoSEQ multiplex PCR; TCRdb's copy has only in-frame clones and leaves some out. The repertoire has millions of clones, about 95% of them found once; the top ten carry about 0.13%. Worth noting for this clone: Its antigen is unidentified.

The TCR sequence derives from a man aged 18 to 30 in good health. The material sequenced was naive CD4+ T cells sorted from blood. The sample's subset: CD45RA+ positively selected. The rearrangement uses TRBV9 and TRBJ1-1, with D unclear. CDR3 region: CASSVDTNTEAFF. The CDR3 DNA follows: TGTGCCAGCAGCGTAGACACGAATACTGAAGCTTTCTTT.